These 8 T cell receptor beta chains were sequenced from one sample in a study of intratumoral heterogeneity in liver cancer. Produced via immunoSEQ multiplex PCR; TCRdb's table is partial and in-frame only. The sample holds 5,500 to 6,000 clones, approximately 73% seen once. The specimen was tumor-adjacent normal tissue, collected before any cancer treatment. These receptors all stem from a man aged 65-85 years with hepatocellular carcinoma.

This clone was observed once. The chain joins TRBV15 to TRBJ2-1, with a tentative D call TRBD2 (5 bases). V was pared by 8 bases and J by 3 bases, with 11 bases between. Germline CDR1 reads LNHNV; CDR2 reads YYDKDF (reference sequence). CDR3 length equals 13 residues. The CDR3 DNA reads as TGTGCCACCCTAGCAGTGGGCTACAATGAGCAGTTCTTC. Translated, it gives CATLAVGYNEQFF.

CDR3 sequence reads: CASSPSVVNYGYTF. The CDR3 bases are TGTGCCAGCAGCCCATCCGTAGTCAACTATGGCTACACCTTC. The rearrangement joins TRBV14 to TRBJ1-2; unclear D gene. V was clipped by 4 bases and J by 2 bases, with 11 bases between them. This CDR3 has 14 amino acids. CDR1 and CDR2 (germline): SGHDN, FVKESK.

This rearrangement joins TRBV27 to TRBJ1-1; a possible D gene is TRBD1 (6 bases). Germline CDR1 is MNHEY and CDR2 is SMNVEV (reference sequence). The CDR3 is 14 residues long. V dropped 2 bases and J dropped 0 bases, with 7 bases sitting between them. The chain's CDR3 is CASSLGGLNTEAFF. Here the CDR3 DNA reads TGTGCCAGCAGTTTAGGGGGCCTGAACACTGAAGCTTTCTTT.

V gene TRBV6-5 combines with J gene TRBJ1-1; D gene unclear. Trimming removed 8 bases from V and 4 bases from J, with 14 bases in between. The CDR3 extends over 13 amino acids. The germline CDR1 and CDR2 sequences are MNHEY and SVGAGI. This CDR3 reads CASGVALSTEAFF. The CDR3 nucleotides are TGTGCCAGCGGGGTAGCCCTTTCCACTGAAGCTTTCTTT.

J is TRBJ2-1 and V is TRBV21-1; the table gives TRBD2 as D, unverified against the DNA. TRBV21-1 is listed as a pseudogene. The CDR3 covers 15 residues. In DNA form, the CDR3 reads TGTGCCAGCAGCAAGCCTGCGGCCCAAACAAATGAGCAGTTCTTC. Translated, it gives CASSKPAAQTNEQFF.

The J gene is TRBJ2-7, the V gene TRBV28; perhaps TRBD1 as D (7 bases). Germline loops: CDR1 MDHEN, CDR2 SYDVKM. The CDR3 runs 14 residues. Trimming removed 7 bases from V and 1 base from J, with 14 bases in between. Here the CDR3 DNA reads TGTGCCAGCACCCCAGGGGGGATGTCCTACGAGCAGTACGTC. Translated: CASTPGGMSYEQYV.

The V call is TRBV4-1, the J call TRBJ2-5; 9 bases align to TRBD1. V trimming: 4 bases; J trimming: 3 bases; junction bases outside the gene matches: 9. The CDR3 is 16 residues long. CDR1 is MGHRA, CDR2 YSYEKL, per germline. CDR3 nucleotides: TGCGCCAGCAGCCGATCGGGACAGGGAATGGAAGAGACCCAGTACTTC. Translating gives CASSRSGQGMEETQYF.

This chain joins TRBV27 and TRBJ1-5; tentative D call: TRBD1 (6 bases). The CDR3 has 15 residues. Germline V gives CDR1 MNHEY, CDR2 SMNVEV (reference sequence). Trimming cost V 7 bases and J 0 bases, with 13 bases left between them. The CDR3 DNA reads as TGTGCCAGCAAATATGGACAGAATAGCAATCAGCCCCAGCATTTT. It specifies CASKYGQNSNQPQHF.